The T cell receptor beta chain described here comes from a study of T cell changes during pregnancy in multiple sclerosis. The CDR3 is 13 residues long. Trimming removed 6 bases from V and 7 bases from J, with 13 bases in between. Germline-derived CDR1 and CDR2 are MNHNS and SASEGT. Produced via immunoSEQ multiplex PCR; TCRdb's table is partial and in-frame only. The data show over 90,000 clones, about 90% seen once. V gene TRBV6-1 combines with J gene TRBJ1-5; D remains ambiguous. The receptor comes from a female donor with multiple sclerosis, enrolled in a pregnancy study. The starting material was peripheral blood, obtained after pregnancy. Here the CDR3 reads CASSDERIQPQHF. CDR3 nucleotide sequence: TGTGCCAGCAGCGACGAGAGGATCCAGCCCCAGCATTTT.